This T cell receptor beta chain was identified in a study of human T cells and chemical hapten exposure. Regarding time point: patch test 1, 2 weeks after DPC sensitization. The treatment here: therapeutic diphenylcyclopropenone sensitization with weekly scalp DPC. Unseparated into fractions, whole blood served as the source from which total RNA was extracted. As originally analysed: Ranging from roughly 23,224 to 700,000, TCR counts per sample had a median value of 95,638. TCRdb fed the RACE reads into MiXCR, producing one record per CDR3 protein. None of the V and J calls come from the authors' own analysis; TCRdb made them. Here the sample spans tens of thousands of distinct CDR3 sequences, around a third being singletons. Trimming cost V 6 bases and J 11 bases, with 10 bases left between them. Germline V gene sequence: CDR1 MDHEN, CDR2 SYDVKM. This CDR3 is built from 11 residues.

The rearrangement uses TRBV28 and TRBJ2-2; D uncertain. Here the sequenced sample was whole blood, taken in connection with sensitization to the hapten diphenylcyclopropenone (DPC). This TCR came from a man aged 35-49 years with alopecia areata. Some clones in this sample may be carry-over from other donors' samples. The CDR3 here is CASSTNSELFF. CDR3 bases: TGTGCCAGCAGCACAAACTCCGAGCTGTTTTTT.